Listed below are T cell receptor beta chains from one sample, sequenced in a study of blood T cell repertoires in COVID-19. TCRdb's table, derived via immunoSEQ multiplex PCR, lists solely in-frame clones and lacks some. The sample yields 130,000 or so clones, 77% seen once. Sample: peripheral blood. These receptors were obtained from a man older than 75 with acute or convalescent COVID-19. The CDR3 runs from the conserved cysteine through the conserved F or W. A D gene is named only where the DNA matches it firmly. Only part of the rows carry a size: once, few, many, or a class if the clone is expanded.

v_gene: TRBV30; abundance: .; d_gene: TRBD1; j_gene: TRBJ1-1; CDR3nt: TGTGCCTCGGACAGGGGGCGAGGGAACACTGAAGCTTTCTTT; CDR3aa: CASDRGRGNTEAFF
v_gene: TRBV5-4; abundance: .; d_gene: TRBD1; j_gene: TRBJ1-4; CDR3nt: TGTGCCAGCAGCTCGGGGGACAGTGAAAAACTGTTTTTT; CDR3aa: CASSSGDSEKLFF
v_gene: TRBV9; abundance: few; d_gene: .; j_gene: TRBJ1-4; CDR3nt: TGTGCCAGCAGCGTAGAGTGGGGGGGAGGCCATGAAAAACTGTTTTTT; CDR3aa: CASSVEWGGGHEKLFF
v_gene: TRBV19; abundance: .; d_gene: .; j_gene: TRBJ2-1; CDR3nt: TGTGCCAGTAGTGCCCGTCACAGGGATGAGCAGTTCTTC; CDR3aa: CASSARHRDEQFF
v_gene: TRBV10-3; abundance: few; d_gene: .; j_gene: TRBJ1-1; CDR3nt: TGTGCCATCAGAGACTCAGGGAAGCGAGCTTTCTTT; CDR3aa: CAIRDSGKRAFF
v_gene: TRBV6-5; abundance: .; d_gene: .; j_gene: TRBJ2-2; CDR3nt: TGTGCCAGCAGTTTTTCAGGAAGGAACACCGGGGAGCTGTTTTTT; CDR3aa: CASSFSGRNTGELFF
v_gene: TRBV27; abundance: .; d_gene: TRBD2; j_gene: TRBJ2-5; CDR3nt: TGTGCCAGCAGTTTAGATCCAATTGGGCGCGGGGGGCCTCCCAGAGAGACCCAGTACTTC; CDR3aa: CASSLDPIGRGGPPRETQYF
v_gene: TRBV6-2/TRBV6-3; abundance: .; d_gene: TRBD1; j_gene: TRBJ1-2; CDR3nt: TGTGCCAGCAGCCCCCCCCGACAGGGAGTTGTCTATGGCTACACCTTC; CDR3aa: CASSPPRQGVVYGYTF
v_gene: TRBV7-2; abundance: .; d_gene: .; j_gene: TRBJ2-1; CDR3nt: TGTGCCAGCAGCGGTGGGGCCAACCGGAATGAGCAGTTCTTC; CDR3aa: CASSGGANRNEQFF
v_gene: TRBV27; abundance: few; d_gene: TRBD1; j_gene: TRBJ1-6; CDR3nt: TGTGCCGGGACAGGGGTGGGGACCTATAATTCACCCCTCCACTTT; CDR3aa: CAGTGVGTYNSPLHF
v_gene: TRBV7-2; abundance: .; d_gene: TRBD1; j_gene: TRBJ1-4; CDR3nt: TGTGCCAGCAGCCGGACAGGGGTCGGGGAAAAACTGTTTTTT; CDR3aa: CASSRTGVGEKLFF
v_gene: TRBV19; abundance: .; d_gene: .; j_gene: TRBJ1-5; CDR3nt: TGTGCCAGCCGAGGGAATAGCAATCAGCCCCAGCATTTT; CDR3aa: CASRGNSNQPQHF
v_gene: TRBV7-2; abundance: .; d_gene: TRBD1; j_gene: TRBJ1-1; CDR3nt: TGTGCCAGCAGTTCCGGACAGGCCTCGAACACTGAAGCTTTCTTT; CDR3aa: CASSSGQASNTEAFF
v_gene: TRBV7-8; abundance: .; d_gene: .; j_gene: TRBJ1-2; CDR3nt: TGTGCCAGCAGCCTCTATCGCGGGCATGGCTACACCTTC; CDR3aa: CASSLYRGHGYTF
v_gene: TRBV6-2/TRBV6-3; abundance: once; d_gene: .; j_gene: TRBJ1-2; CDR3nt: TGTGCCAGCAGTCGGTACTCCGAGGACAGACGACCCGGCTACACCTTC; CDR3aa: CASSRYSEDRRPGYTF
v_gene: TRBV7-8; abundance: few; d_gene: .; j_gene: TRBJ2-2; CDR3nt: TGTGCCAGCAGCTTCTCGACAGGACGTGGTTTCGGGGAGCTGTTTTTT; CDR3aa: CASSFSTGRGFGELFF
v_gene: TRBV7-2; abundance: once; d_gene: .; j_gene: TRBJ2-2; CDR3nt: TGTGCCAGCAGCTTAGTAGGCGGGAACACCGGGGAGCTGTTTTTT; CDR3aa: CASSLVGGNTGELFF
v_gene: TRBV5-1; abundance: .; d_gene: .; j_gene: TRBJ2-1; CDR3nt: TGCGCCAGCAGCTTGAGCAGGGAGGCCTACAATGAGCAGTTCTTC; CDR3aa: CASSLSREAYNEQFF
v_gene: TRBV5-1; abundance: .; d_gene: .; j_gene: TRBJ1-2; CDR3nt: TGCGCCAGCAGCTTGGGTGGGGCCTATGGCTACACCTTC; CDR3aa: CASSLGGAYGYTF
v_gene: TRBV24-1; abundance: .; d_gene: TRBD2; j_gene: TRBJ2-1; CDR3nt: TGTGCCACCAGTGACCCGACTAGCGGGGACAATGAGCAGTTCTTC; CDR3aa: CATSDPTSGDNEQFF
v_gene: TRBV3-1/TRBV3-2; abundance: .; d_gene: .; j_gene: TRBJ2-7; CDR3nt: TGTGCCAGCAGCCACCCCGGGAACTACGAGCAGTACTTC; CDR3aa: CASSHPGNYEQYF
v_gene: TRBV15; abundance: .; d_gene: .; j_gene: TRBJ2-7; CDR3nt: TGTGCCACCAGCAGAGAGAGGGTAGTCACCTACGAGCAGTACTTC; CDR3aa: CATSRERVVTYEQYF
v_gene: TRBV4-3; abundance: .; d_gene: .; j_gene: TRBJ1-6; CDR3nt: TGCGCCAGCAGCTCTCGGAGAGAAGGAAATTCACCCCTCCACTTT; CDR3aa: CASSSRREGNSPLHF
v_gene: TRBV7-2; abundance: .; d_gene: TRBD1; j_gene: TRBJ2-4; CDR3nt: TGTGCCAGCAGTCTACAGGGGGCGGGCGCCAAAAACATTCAGTACTTC; CDR3aa: CASSLQGAGAKNIQYF
v_gene: TRBV11-2; abundance: .; d_gene: .; j_gene: TRBJ2-5; CDR3nt: TGTGCCAGCAGCTTAGCTGGCCATGGGCGCGTGGGCCAAGAGACCCAGTACTTC; CDR3aa: CASSLAGHGRVGQETQYF
v_gene: TRBV11-3; abundance: .; d_gene: TRBD2; j_gene: TRBJ2-3; CDR3nt: TGTGCCAGCAGATCTCTAGCGGGGGGGCCGGAAACAGATACGCAGTATTTT; CDR3aa: CASRSLAGGPETDTQYF
v_gene: TRBV6-2/TRBV6-3; abundance: once; d_gene: TRBD2; j_gene: TRBJ2-5; CDR3nt: TGTGCCAGCAGACCTTACGGAGCGGGACTGGGGGAGACCCAGTACTTC; CDR3aa: CASRPYGAGLGETQYF
v_gene: TRBV2; abundance: .; d_gene: .; j_gene: TRBJ2-1; CDR3nt: TGTGCCAGCATTCGGGATTCCGCCAATGAGCAGTTCTTC; CDR3aa: CASIRDSANEQFF
v_gene: TRBV5-1; abundance: many; d_gene: TRBD2; j_gene: TRBJ2-5; CDR3nt: TGCGCCAGCAGCCTTAGAGTAGCGGGGGGAGGAGAGACCCAGTACTTC; CDR3aa: CASSLRVAGGGETQYF
v_gene: TRBV2; abundance: .; d_gene: .; j_gene: TRBJ1-5; CDR3nt: TGTGCCAGCAGTGTTCTAAGCGGGCAGCCCCAGCATTTT; CDR3aa: CASSVLSGQPQHF
v_gene: TRBV4-1; abundance: .; d_gene: .; j_gene: TRBJ1-1; CDR3nt: TGCGCCAGCAGCCAAAGGGGGGGAACGGGCACTGAAGCTTTCTTT; CDR3aa: CASSQRGGTGTEAFF
v_gene: TRBV10-1; abundance: .; d_gene: .; j_gene: TRBJ1-5; CDR3nt: TGCGCCAGCCGACTGCCGCAGGGGCGCAATCAGCCCCAGCATTTT; CDR3aa: CASRLPQGRNQPQHF
v_gene: TRBV6-2/TRBV6-3; abundance: .; d_gene: TRBD2; j_gene: TRBJ2-2; CDR3nt: TGTGCCAGCAGTTGGCCGGAACTAGCGGCCGGGGAGCTGTTTTTT; CDR3aa: CASSWPELAAGELFF
v_gene: TRBV5-1; abundance: .; d_gene: TRBD1; j_gene: TRBJ2-1; CDR3nt: TGCGCCAGCAGCTTGGCGGTTGGGACAGGGCTGTTCTTC; CDR3aa: CASSLAVGTGLFF
v_gene: TRBV25-1; abundance: .; d_gene: .; j_gene: TRBJ1-5; CDR3nt: TGTGCCAGCAGTGAAACCGGGAGCAGCAATCAGCCCCAGCATTTT; CDR3aa: CASSETGSSNQPQHF
v_gene: TRBV11-2; abundance: .; d_gene: .; j_gene: TRBJ2-1; CDR3nt: TGTGCCAGCACCCCCGTTTATCATGCGCTAAGTGAGCAGTTCTTC; CDR3aa: CASTPVYHALSEQFF
v_gene: TRBV6-5; abundance: .; d_gene: .; j_gene: TRBJ2-4; CDR3nt: TGTGCCAGCACCCCGGGGGGCCAGTCCAAAAACATTCAGTACTTC; CDR3aa: CASTPGGQSKNIQYF
v_gene: TRBV12-3/TRBV12-4; abundance: .; d_gene: .; j_gene: TRBJ2-3; CDR3nt: TGTGCCAGCAGCCGCACTACAGATACGCAGTATTTT; CDR3aa: CASSRTTDTQYF
v_gene: TRBV9; abundance: .; d_gene: TRBD2; j_gene: TRBJ2-5; CDR3nt: TGTGCCAGCAGCACCCTTAGCGGGGGGGTAGAGACCCAGTACTTC; CDR3aa: CASSTLSGGVETQYF
v_gene: TRBV9; abundance: .; d_gene: TRBD1; j_gene: TRBJ1-6; CDR3nt: TGTGCCAGCAGCGTATCTCCGGACAGGTCACCCCTCCACTTT; CDR3aa: CASSVSPDRSPLHF
v_gene: TRBV27; abundance: .; d_gene: TRBD2; j_gene: TRBJ2-7; CDR3nt: TGTGCCAGCAGTCTGTTTTCGGGGGGGAACTCCTACGAGCAGTACTTC; CDR3aa: CASSLFSGGNSYEQYF
v_gene: TRBV19; abundance: .; d_gene: .; j_gene: TRBJ2-3; CDR3nt: TGTGCCAGTAGTTTTAAGCGGATCACAGATACGCAGTATTTT; CDR3aa: CASSFKRITDTQYF
v_gene: TRBV5-1; abundance: .; d_gene: TRBD1; j_gene: TRBJ1-2; CDR3nt: TGCGCCAGCAGCCCGGGACAGGGGGCTCTAGATGGCTACACCTTC; CDR3aa: CASSPGQGALDGYTF
v_gene: TRBV7-3; abundance: .; d_gene: TRBD2; j_gene: TRBJ2-3; CDR3nt: TGTGCCAGCAGCAGTGGACTAGCCACAGATACGCAGTATTTT; CDR3aa: CASSSGLATDTQYF
v_gene: TRBV5-1; abundance: .; d_gene: TRBD1; j_gene: TRBJ2-7; CDR3nt: TGCGCCAGCAGCCCGGGACAGGTGACCTCCTACGAGCAGTACTTC; CDR3aa: CASSPGQVTSYEQYF
v_gene: TRBV7-2; abundance: few; d_gene: .; j_gene: TRBJ2-1; CDR3nt: TGTGCCAGCAGCATTGGGAGTAGCAGCTACAATGAGCAGTTCTTC; CDR3aa: CASSIGSSSYNEQFF
v_gene: TRBV9; abundance: .; d_gene: .; j_gene: TRBJ1-1; CDR3nt: TGTGCCAGCAGCATGAAAGGGGGCACTGAAGCTTTCTTT; CDR3aa: CASSMKGGTEAFF
v_gene: TRBV7-9; abundance: .; d_gene: TRBD1; j_gene: TRBJ1-6; CDR3nt: TGTGCCAGCAGCCGAGGGGGCGCCTATAGTAATTCACCCCTCCACTTT; CDR3aa: CASSRGGAYSNSPLHF
v_gene: TRBV14; abundance: .; d_gene: .; j_gene: TRBJ2-5; CDR3nt: TGTGCCAGCAGCCAAGCGGGAAGGGGGCAAGAGACCCAGTACTTC; CDR3aa: CASSQAGRGQETQYF
v_gene: TRBV18; abundance: .; d_gene: TRBD2; j_gene: TRBJ2-1; CDR3nt: TGTGCCAGCTCCGGCGCGGGGGGCAATGAGCAGTTCTTC; CDR3aa: CASSGAGGNEQFF
v_gene: TRBV27; abundance: .; d_gene: TRBD1; j_gene: TRBJ1-2; CDR3nt: TGTGCCAGCAGTTCCCTACAGGGGGCGCGAGGCTACACCTTC; CDR3aa: CASSSLQGARGYTF
v_gene: TRBV5-8; abundance: .; d_gene: TRBD1; j_gene: TRBJ2-1; CDR3nt: TGTGCCAGCAGCTCCCGGGACAGGGGCTACAATGAGCAGTTCTTC; CDR3aa: CASSSRDRGYNEQFF
v_gene: TRBV24-1; abundance: .; d_gene: TRBD2; j_gene: TRBJ2-3; CDR3nt: TGTGCCACCAGTGACGTCGGGGGGGGGAACCCAGATACGCAGTATTTT; CDR3aa: CATSDVGGGNPDTQYF
v_gene: TRBV6-1; abundance: .; d_gene: .; j_gene: TRBJ1-1; CDR3nt: TGTGCCAGCAGTGAACTATGGCGGGGTCGCAATGAAGCTTTCTTT; CDR3aa: CASSELWRGRNEAFF
v_gene: TRBV6-1; abundance: few; d_gene: .; j_gene: TRBJ2-7; CDR3nt: TGTGCCAGCAGTGAAGAGAGGGCCATCGCCTACGAGCAGTACTTC; CDR3aa: CASSEERAIAYEQYF